In this sample, the clone carrying this TCR beta chain turned up a few times. The data derive from a study of beta chain features in type 1 diabetes. Of the isolated RNA, all was reverse transcribed, and so the sequenced material was expressed TCRB transcripts. Clones were read by immunoSEQ multiplex PCR, and TCRdb kept only the in-frame ones, dropping some. The sample yields a few hundred thousand clones, roughly 12% seen once. Germline values: CDR1 MDHEN, CDR2 SYDVKM. V gave up 5 bases and J gave up 5 bases; unmatched junction bases: 7. The CDR3 sequence is 14 residues long. The sample comprised naive CD4+ T cells from blood. This receptor was taken from a man younger than 35 in good health. The chain uses TRBV28 and TRBJ2-5; 8 bases map to TRBD1. The DNA for the CDR3 is TGTGCCAGCAGTCTTGGACAGGGTTGGGAGACCCAGTACTTC. This gives the protein CASSLGQGWETQYF.